This TCR beta chain was captured by sequencing in a study of neoadjuvant anti-PD-1 for oral cavity cancer (dated by TCRdb to the early 2020s). Study-level background: Patients mostly received three to four biweekly doses of nivolumab at 3 mg/kg before curative-intent surgical resection. An approximately 30% response rate was observed in the parent correlative cohort, in which about a dozen patients were included. A fourth nivolumab dose was given around day 43 to patients without progression, and definitive surgical resection was performed in those patients on days 50-56. Under RECIST 1.1, patients with complete response, partial response or stable disease were classed as responders, and patients with progression were classed as non-responders.

For survey sequencing of tumor libraries, mostly about 4.6 ug of input genomic DNA was used, and two replicates were run per sample. The immunoSEQ hsTCRbeta kit was used to prepare TCRbeta libraries according to the manufacturer's instructions. The completed libraries were mixed into a single pool at 3 nM, then sequenced with an Illumina NovaSeq 6000 S4 flow cell. As for the original processing: The immunoSEQ Analyzer was used for raw data preprocessing and quality control. The analysis was limited to productive rearrangements, and each clonotype was defined by a unique CDR3 amino acid sequence. Repertoire clonality was estimated as the Gini-Simpson index, computed with the R package tcR. Student's t test was used to compare Gini indices, and Pearson correlation was used to assess associations with tumor size change. TCRdb mirrors the immuneACCESS table, restricted to in-frame sequences. Some clones are absent from its copies; in checked studies, under half trace to an unresolved V gene, and the reason for the others is unknown. The V and J calls and clone size were taken over from that table, and D and trimming were inferred from the DNA. Present in this sample are 20,000 to 25,000 clones, 25% to 30% of which were seen just once. 16% of the sample is held by the ten biggest clonotypes.

Notes on this clone: Its antigen remains undetermined. Base quality data are lacking; no much larger clone is found one base away.

Paper-wide results and their limitations: The TCR analyses had only a few patients in each response group, and the authors called for validation in larger cohorts. Greater tumor shrinkage was correlated with larger post-treatment sizes of preexisting intratumoral clones, suggesting that expansion of preexisting clones contributed to response. Higher pretreatment blood Treg/Th17 ratios correlated with both higher pretreatment blood TCRbeta clonality and lower post-treatment tumor TCRbeta clonality.

The time point label for this specimen denotes: after neoadjuvant nivolumab, at surgical resection. The patients had newly diagnosed stage II-IVA oral cavity squamous cell carcinoma and had not received any prior systemic or radiation treatment. The cohort was composed of patients with HPV-negative, locally advanced oral cavity squamous cell carcinoma. The samples were drawn from a longitudinal correlative study tied to a single-arm phase II trial testing neoadjuvant nivolumab in oral cavity squamous cell carcinoma. Subject-matched pre- and post-treatment PBMCs and tumors from three responders and three non-responders underwent genomic DNA-based TCRbeta sequencing. The Maxwell RSC DNA from Tissue kit was used to isolate genomic DNA from tumor tissue. Based on the germline V gene (reference sequence), the CDR1 and CDR2 sequences are GTSNPN and SVGIG. Trimming removed 3 bases from V and 5 bases from J; the gene matches leave 4 bases unexplained. The CDR3 runs 14 residues from the cysteine to the phenylalanine. The CDR3 DNA has 42 bases and is translated from base 1.

Here the chain combines TRBV30 and TRBJ2-2, with 9 bases in between that match TRBD1. The sequences come from tumor tissue, collected after nivolumab (anti-PD-1) treatment. The sequence was obtained from a person aged 35-79 years with oral cavity squamous cell carcinoma. The nucleotide sequence is TGTGCCTGGAGGGGACAGGGTTGGACCGGGGAGCTGTTTTTT. Its protein reads: CAWRGQGWTGELFF.